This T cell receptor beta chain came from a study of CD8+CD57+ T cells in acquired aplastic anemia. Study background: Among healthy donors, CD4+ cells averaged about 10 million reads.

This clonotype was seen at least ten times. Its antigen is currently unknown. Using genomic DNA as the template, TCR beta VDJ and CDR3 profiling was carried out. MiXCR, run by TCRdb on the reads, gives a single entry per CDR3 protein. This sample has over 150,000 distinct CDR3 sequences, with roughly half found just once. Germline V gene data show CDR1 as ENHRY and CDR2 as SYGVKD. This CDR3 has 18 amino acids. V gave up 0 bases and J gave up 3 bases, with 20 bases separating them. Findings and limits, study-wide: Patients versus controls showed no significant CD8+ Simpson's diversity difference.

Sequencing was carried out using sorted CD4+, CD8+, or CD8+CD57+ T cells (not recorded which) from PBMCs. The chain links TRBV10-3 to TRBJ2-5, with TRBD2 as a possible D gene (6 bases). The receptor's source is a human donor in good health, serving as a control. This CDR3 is CAISESGGRGGPEETQYF. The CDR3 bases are TGTGCCATCAGTGAGTCGGGCGGACGAGGAGGGCCCGAAGAGACCCAGTACTTC.